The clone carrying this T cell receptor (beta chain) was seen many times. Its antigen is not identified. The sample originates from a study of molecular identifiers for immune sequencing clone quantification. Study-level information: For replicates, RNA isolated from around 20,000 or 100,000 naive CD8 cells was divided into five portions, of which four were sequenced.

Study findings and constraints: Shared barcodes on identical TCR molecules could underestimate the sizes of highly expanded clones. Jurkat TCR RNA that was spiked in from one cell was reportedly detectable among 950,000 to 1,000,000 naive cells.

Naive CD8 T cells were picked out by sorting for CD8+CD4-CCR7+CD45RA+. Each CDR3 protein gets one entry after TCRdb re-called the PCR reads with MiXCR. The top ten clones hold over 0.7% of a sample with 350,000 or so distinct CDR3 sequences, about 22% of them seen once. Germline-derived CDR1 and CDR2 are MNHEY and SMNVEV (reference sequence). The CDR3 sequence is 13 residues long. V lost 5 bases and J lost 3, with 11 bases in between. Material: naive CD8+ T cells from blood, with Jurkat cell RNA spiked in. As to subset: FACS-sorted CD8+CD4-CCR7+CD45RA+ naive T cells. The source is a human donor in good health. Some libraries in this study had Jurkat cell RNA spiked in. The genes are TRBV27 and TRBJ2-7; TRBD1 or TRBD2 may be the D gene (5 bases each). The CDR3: CASSTGTLYEQYF. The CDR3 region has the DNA TGTGCCAGCAGTACGGGGACCCTCTACGAGCAGTACTTC.